This T cell receptor beta chain was identified during a study of cytomegalovirus exposure and HLA in healthy donors. Study-level points and caveats: Sequencing likely caused a cluster of highly shared sequence variants. In terms of immune exposure information, only CMV serostatus was available. The authors listed about 170 TCR beta chains as cytomegalovirus-associated.

Germline V gene sequence: CDR1 MRHNA, CDR2 SNTAGT. Losses at the gene ends were 0 bases for V and 5 bases for J; bases not matched to a gene: 4. This CDR3 is 15 amino acids long. Worth noting for this clone: The antigen is undetermined.

Use of 60 Vbeta and 13 Jbeta primers characterized the PCR. Using immunoSEQ multiplex PCR, the repertoire was profiled, and TCRdb retains in-frame clones only, with some absent. The sample has about 94,000 clones, 50% to 75% seen once; the top ten hold 3.9%. Nominally healthy donors were sampled, though unrecorded immune exposures were likely. The TCR comes from a man aged 30-40 years in good health and CMV-seronegative. V gene TRBV6-4 combines with J gene TRBJ1-1; 9 bases are shared with TRBD1. The sample comprised PBMCs. CDR3 coding DNA: TGTGCCAGCAGTGACTCGGCCGGGACAGGGACTGAAGCTTTCTTT. Amino acids: CASSDSAGTGTEAFF.